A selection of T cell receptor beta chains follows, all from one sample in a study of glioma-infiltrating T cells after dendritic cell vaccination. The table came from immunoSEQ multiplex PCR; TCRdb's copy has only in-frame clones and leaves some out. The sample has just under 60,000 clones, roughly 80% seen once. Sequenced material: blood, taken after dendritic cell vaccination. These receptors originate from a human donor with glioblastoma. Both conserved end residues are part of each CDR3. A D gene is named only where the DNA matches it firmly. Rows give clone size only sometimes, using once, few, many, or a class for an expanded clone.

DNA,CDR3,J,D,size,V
TGTGCCAGTAGTATAGATCCGGGGGACTATGGCTACACCTTC,CASSIDPGDYGYTF,TRBJ1-2,-,-,TRBV19
TGTGCCAGCAGCCAACCGGACAGGGTTCGGGAGACCCAGTACTTC,CASSQPDRVRETQYF,TRBJ2-5,TRBD1,-,TRBV4-2
TGTGCCAGCAATACCCGCGGGGCGCAGGAAGAGACCCAGTACTTC,CASNTRGAQEETQYF,TRBJ2-5,-,-,TRBV5-4
TGTGCCAGCAGCGCGGACAGAAATGAAAAACTGTTTTTT,CASSADRNEKLFF,TRBJ1-4,-,-,TRBV7-8
TGTGCCAGCAGCTTAGAGAGCCTTAGCAATCAGCCCCAGCATTTT,CASSLESLSNQPQHF,TRBJ1-5,-,-,TRBV7-2
TGTGCCAGCAGTCTCCGCGTGGACTTACACACTGAAGCTTTCTTT,CASSLRVDLHTEAFF,TRBJ1-1,-,-,TRBV27
TGTGCCAGCAGCTCCTATGGGGGGGCCGACTCTGGAAACACCATATATTTT,CASSSYGGADSGNTIYF,TRBJ1-3,-,-,TRBV11-2
TGTGCCAGTAGTAGGTCTAGCGGGGGGGGCACAGATACGCAGTATTTT,CASSRSSGGGTDTQYF,TRBJ2-3,TRBD2,-,TRBV19
TGTGCCAGCAGCTTAGCCGGGCCGGGGAATTCACCCCTCCACTTT,CASSLAGPGNSPLHF,TRBJ1-6,-,-,TRBV7-3
TGCGCCAGCAGCCAAGCCCGGGGAAATGAGCAGTTCTTC,CASSQARGNEQFF,TRBJ2-1,-,-,TRBV4-1
TGTGCCAGCAGCCAAGAGGGAGGAGGGGACACTGAAGCTTTCTTT,CASSQEGGGDTEAFF,TRBJ1-1,-,-,TRBV14
TGTGCCTGGGGGGAGGACACCTACGAGCAGTACTTC,CAWGEDTYEQYF,TRBJ2-7,-,-,TRBV30
TGTGCCAGCAGTTCCCAGATTTATGGCTACACCTTC,CASSSQIYGYTF,TRBJ1-2,-,once,TRBV6-6
TGTGCCAGCAGTTACTCGAAACAGGATGGCTATGGCTACACCTTC,CASSYSKQDGYGYTF,TRBJ1-2,-,-,TRBV6-5
TGTGCCAGCACCCACGGGACAGGGTCCAACTATGGCTACACCTTC,CASTHGTGSNYGYTF,TRBJ1-2,TRBD1,-,TRBV9
TGTGCCAGCAGCTTTCGGGAGACCCAGTACTTC,CASSFRETQYF,TRBJ2-5,-,-,TRBV7-2
TGTGCCAGCCCTAAGAGATCCATGAACACTGAAGCTTTCTTT,CASPKRSMNTEAFF,TRBJ1-1,-,-,TRBV6-1
TGTGCCAGCAGCCCACAGGGAGCTAACTATGGCTACACCTTC,CASSPQGANYGYTF,TRBJ1-2,-,-,TRBV7-9
TGTGCCAGTAGTCTTCAAATCCGGGACAGGCACTATGGCTACACCTTC,CASSLQIRDRHYGYTF,TRBJ1-2,TRBD1,-,TRBV19
TGTGCCAGCAGCTCGATCACTACGTGGAACGAGCAGTACTTC,CASSSITTWNEQYF,TRBJ2-7,-,-,TRBV5-4
TGTGCCAGCTCCCCTGACCAAGAGACCCAGTACTTC,CASSPDQETQYF,TRBJ2-5,-,-,TRBV18
TGCAGCAAGACGGGACAGGTGATACGGCGTAAGGAAAAACTGTTTTTT,CSKTGQVIRRKEKLFF,TRBJ1-4,TRBD1,-,TRBV29-1
TGTGCCAGCAGTTATAGCAGGGGGACCGGGGAGCTGTTTTTT,CASSYSRGTGELFF,TRBJ2-2,TRBD1,-,TRBV7-9
TGTGCCAGCAGCCAAGTGGTAGAGGCTCAGCCCCAGCATTTT,CASSQVVEAQPQHF,TRBJ1-5,-,-,TRBV4-2
TGTGCCCCCAGGCGGCGGGGCGAGCAGTACTTC,CAPRRRGEQYF,TRBJ2-7,-,-,TRBV9
TGTGCCAGCAGGGGAAATCAGGGTGTGAACACTGAAGCTTTCTTT,CASRGNQGVNTEAFF,TRBJ1-1,-,-,TRBV25-1
TGTGCCTGGAGAAAGAAGGAGCAGAATGAGCAGTTCTTC,CAWRKKEQNEQFF,TRBJ2-1,-,-,TRBV30
TGTGCCAGCAGAAGAGACAGAAGTACTAACTATGGCTACACCTTC,CASRRDRSTNYGYTF,TRBJ1-2,-,-,TRBV6-5
TGTGCCAGCAGTGAATGGACGGGGGAATCTGGGGCCAACGTCCTGACTTTC,CASSEWTGESGANVLTF,TRBJ2-6,-,-,TRBV6-1
TGCGCCAGCAGCCAAGTTGGGAGGGAAGGGGAGAGGGAGCAGTACTTC,CASSQVGREGEREQYF,TRBJ2-7,TRBD2,-,TRBV4-1
TGTGCCAGCAGCTCGCAGGGGGATGGGGACTATGGCTACACCTTC,CASSSQGDGDYGYTF,TRBJ1-2,TRBD1,-,TRBV7-9
TGTGCCAGCAGCCCTGATCTACGGGGGGCCGGGGAGCTGTTTTTT,CASSPDLRGAGELFF,TRBJ2-2,TRBD2,-,TRBV7-2
TGCAGCGCCAGGGGACAAGAGACCCAGTACTTC,CSARGQETQYF,TRBJ2-5,-,-,TRBV29-1
TGTGCCAGCAGCCTACTTCGGGGTGAGACCGGGGAGCTGTTTTTT,CASSLLRGETGELFF,TRBJ2-2,-,-,TRBV7-9
TGCGCCAGCAGCTTAAACGGGTTGAAGAACACTGAAGCTTTCTTT,CASSLNGLKNTEAFF,TRBJ1-1,-,-,TRBV5-1
TGTGCCAGCTCACGGGGGACAGGGGGCGGTCTAAACGAGCAGTACTTC,CASSRGTGGGLNEQYF,TRBJ2-7,TRBD1,-,TRBV18
TGTGCCTCAGAGGCTGTTTCCACAGATACGCAGTATTTT,CASEAVSTDTQYF,TRBJ2-3,-,-,TRBV30
TGTGCCAGCAACATCGACGGAGAAACAGGGGGCATGGGATATGGCTACACCTTC,CASNIDGETGGMGYGYTF,TRBJ1-2,TRBD1,-,TRBV19
TGTGCCAGCAGCGTACGGCCGGGAGGGGGCCGAGAAGATGGCTACACCTTC,CASSVRPGGGREDGYTF,TRBJ1-2,TRBD1,-,TRBV7-9
TGTGCCAGCAGACGGACTAGCGGGGGTGAGCAGTTCTTC,CASRRTSGGEQFF,TRBJ2-1,TRBD2,-,TRBV11-3
TGTGCCAGCAGCCGTAGCCCCAGCGGGGGCACCGGGGAGCTGTTTTTT,CASSRSPSGGTGELFF,TRBJ2-2,TRBD2,-,TRBV7-6
TGTGCCAGCAGTGAAAGCAACTCGGGGCAGTTCTTC,CASSESNSGQFF,TRBJ2-1,-,-,TRBV25-1
TGTGCCAGCAGAGTTCTGGCGGGATCCACAGATACGCAGTATTTT,CASRVLAGSTDTQYF,TRBJ2-3,-,-,TRBV2
TGCGCCAGCAGCTTGGATCCTAGCGGGCAACCACGCGACGAGCAGTACTTC,CASSLDPSGQPRDEQYF,TRBJ2-7,TRBD2,-,TRBV5-1
TGTGCCAGCAGGCGACTAGCGGGGGGGCCCGACGGGACAGATACGCAGTATTTT,CASRRLAGGPDGTDTQYF,TRBJ2-3,TRBD2,-,TRBV2
TGCAGCGTTGCAGGGGCGCGCGGCTACACCTTC,CSVAGARGYTF,TRBJ1-2,-,-,TRBV29-1
TGTGCCAGCAGCGTACAGGCCAACACTGAAGCTTTCTTT,CASSVQANTEAFF,TRBJ1-1,-,-,TRBV9
TGCGCCAGCAGCCAAGATGAGCTAGCGGGGGCCTTATACAATGAGCAGTTCTTC,CASSQDELAGALYNEQFF,TRBJ2-1,TRBD2,-,TRBV4-1
TGTGCCAGCAGCGTAGATTCAGGGGACATGAACACTGAAGCTTTCTTT,CASSVDSGDMNTEAFF,TRBJ1-1,-,once,TRBV9
TGTGCCAGCAGCTTATCCACAAAAAACGAGGACTATGGCTACACCTTC,CASSLSTKNEDYGYTF,TRBJ1-2,-,-,TRBV7-2
TGTGCCTGGAGTGAGGGGGTGCGTGGGGAAAAACTGTTTTTT,CAWSEGVRGEKLFF,TRBJ1-4,-,-,TRBV30
TGTGCCACCAGCAGAGATCGGCGGCTGCCGGTCCTCTTC,CATSRDRRLPVLF,TRBJ2-1,-,once,TRBV15